This T cell receptor beta chain was sequenced during a study of blood T cell repertoires in COVID-19. Study details: Sites in the United States, Italy and Spain provided acute and convalescent COVID-19 samples. In each case, the material was cDNA or gDNA derived from T cells, B-cell-depleted T cells, or PBMCs.

This clone has only a few counts. Data came from immunoSEQ multiplex PCR; TCRdb stores just in-frame clones and leaves some out. Of approximately 50,000 clones in the sample, 80% to 90% are singletons; the top ten hold more than 30%. CDR3 length: 14 residues. CDR1 SGHAT and CDR2 FQNNGV come from the germline V gene. The V and J ends lost 4 bases and 1 base respectively, with 11 bases between them. Enrolled during active infection, Seattle patients were then followed longitudinally. This TCR was sampled from a man in his sixties with COVID-19, enrolled during active disease. The V call is TRBV11-2, the J call TRBJ2-7; D gene unclear. The specimen sequenced was peripheral blood. The CDR3 DNA reads as TGTGCCAGCAGCTCACTTAAATTTTCCTACGAGCAGTACTTC. Translated, it gives CASSSLKFSYEQYF.